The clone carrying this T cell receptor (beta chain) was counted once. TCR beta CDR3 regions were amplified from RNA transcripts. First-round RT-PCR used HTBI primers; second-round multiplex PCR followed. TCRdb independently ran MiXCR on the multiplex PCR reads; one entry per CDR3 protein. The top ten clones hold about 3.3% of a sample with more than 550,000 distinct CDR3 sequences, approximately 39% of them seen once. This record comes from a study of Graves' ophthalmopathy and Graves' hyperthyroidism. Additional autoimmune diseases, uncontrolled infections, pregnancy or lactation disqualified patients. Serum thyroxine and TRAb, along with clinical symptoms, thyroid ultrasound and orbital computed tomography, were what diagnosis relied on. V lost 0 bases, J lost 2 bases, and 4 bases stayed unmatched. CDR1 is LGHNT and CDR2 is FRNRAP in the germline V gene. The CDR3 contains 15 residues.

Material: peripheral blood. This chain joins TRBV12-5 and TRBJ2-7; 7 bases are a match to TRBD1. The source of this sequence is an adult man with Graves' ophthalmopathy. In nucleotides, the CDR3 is TGTGCTAGTGGTTTGGTAGAGGGGGCGACCTACGAGCAGTACTTC. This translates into CASGLVEGATYEQYF. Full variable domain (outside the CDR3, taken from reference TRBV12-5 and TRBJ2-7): DARVTQTPRHKVTEMGQEVTMRCQPILGHNTVFWYRQTMMQGLELLAYFRNRAPLDDSGMPKDRFSAEMPDATLATLKIQPSEPRDSAVYFCASGLVEGATYEQYFGPGTRLTVT.